The next 32 T cell receptor beta chains were all read from a single sample in a study of T cells after posttransplantation cyclophosphamide. Cyclophosphamide on days +3 and +4 followed busulfan-fludarabine conditioning and a marrow graft. Sequenced by immunoSEQ multiplex PCR; TCRdb stores in-frame clones only, minus some. Here the sample spans about 11,000 clones, approximately 78% being singletons. This specimen was PBMCs, taken after allogeneic stem cell transplant with posttransplant cyclophosphamide. The receptors here all came from a female patient aged 45-60 years who received an allogeneic stem cell transplant from a related donor, was CMV-positive, and had no GVHD. Part of the T cells may come from the graft donor.

Only a few counts were recorded for this clone. This chain links TRBV7-8 with TRBJ2-7; TRBD1 might be the D (6 bases). The CDR3 consists of 14 residues. Germline V gene lookup returns CDR1 SGHVS and CDR2 FQNEAQ. The V gene lost 5 bases and the J gene lost 5 bases, with 16 bases spanning the gap. The CDR3 here is CASSPFSGVDEQYF. CDR3 in DNA: TGTGCCAGCAGCCCCTTCTCAGGGGTCGACGAGCAGTACTTC.

This clone has just a few counts. The gene calls are TRBV7-2 and TRBJ2-7, with 7 bases aligning to TRBD1. The junction had 9 bases not matched to a gene; V was cut back by 5 bases and J by 2 bases. The CDR3 is 15 amino acids. Germline V gene data show CDR1 as SGHTA and CDR2 as FQGNSA. The CDR3, as DNA: TGTGCCAGCAGCCCCCCGGGCAGGGGGACCTACGAGCAGTACTTC. The encoded protein is CASSPPGRGTYEQYF.

This chain connects TRBV19 to TRBJ1-5; D is possibly TRBD1 (5 bases). The CDR3 runs 13 residues. Germline lookup yields CDR1 LNHDA and CDR2 SQIVND (reference sequence). Between the trimmed V and J ends, which lost 4 bases and 4 bases, there was a span of 8 bases. CDR3 loop: CASSRRQNQPQHF. For the CDR3, the DNA is TGTGCCAGTAGTAGGAGACAGAATCAGCCCCAGCATTTT.

This chain connects TRBV29-1 to TRBJ2-3, with D perhaps TRBD2 (6 bases). Germline V gene lookup returns CDR1 SQVTM and CDR2 ANQGSEA. The CDR3 sequence is 14 residues long. V lost 4 bases, J lost 2 bases, and 13 bases lay in between. CDR3 amino acids: CSVGGVFDTDTQYF. CDR3 coding DNA: TGCAGCGTTGGGGGGGTGTTCGACACAGATACGCAGTATTTT.

The chain joins TRBV6-1 to TRBJ1-1; D unresolved. Looked up from germline, CDR1 is MNHNS and CDR2 is SASEGT. The CDR3 has 11 residues. V was trimmed by 6 bases and J by 4 bases, leaving 6 bases between them. The CDR3, as DNA: TGTGCCAGCAGATGGAGCACTGAAGCTTTCTTT. The encoded protein is CASRWSTEAFF.

The rearrangement links TRBV14 to TRBJ1-1; no definite D call. Germline CDR1 is SGHDN and CDR2 is FVKESK. V was pared by 2 bases and J by 4 bases, with 5 bases between. CDR3 length: 12 amino acids. This CDR3 reads CASSQFRTEAFF. CDR3 nucleotide sequence: TGTGCCAGCAGCCAATTTCGCACTGAAGCTTTCTTT.

The V gene is TRBV4-3, the J gene TRBJ1-2, with TRBD1 matching over 9 bases. The V gene end was trimmed by 0 bases and the J gene end by 4 bases; junction bases not matched to a gene: 6. The CDR3 is 16 amino acids. Germline V gives CDR1 LGHNA, CDR2 YSLEER. The CDR3 coding sequence is TGCGCCAGCAGCCAAGATGCGGGACAGGGAAGCTATGGCTACACCTTC. Its protein product is CASSQDAGQGSYGYTF.

The chain couples TRBV7-2 to TRBJ2-5; D remains unclear. This CDR3 has 15 residues. The ends were cut back, 3 bases at V and 1 base at J, with 12 bases in the middle. Germline CDR1 and CDR2: SGHTA and FQGNSA. CDR3 DNA sequence: TGTGCCAGCAGCTTGCGACCGACGGGCCAAGAGACCCAGTACTTC. It encodes CASSLRPTGQETQYF.

V usage is TRBV4-1 and J usage is TRBJ1-1; D may be TRBD1 (5 bases). Germline CDR1 MGHRA, CDR2 YSYEKL. Trimming left V 0 bases short and J 11 bases short, with 13 bases between. The CDR3 runs to 13 residues. Here the CDR3 reads CASSQDAGFTAFF. For the CDR3, the DNA is TGCGCCAGCAGCCAAGATGCAGGGTTTACGGCTTTCTTT.

The J gene is TRBJ1-2, the V gene TRBV6-1; 7 bases agree with TRBD1. The ends lost 7 bases at V and 5 bases at J; junction bases unmatched: 10. The CDR3 is made up of 14 amino acids. Germline loops: CDR1 MNHNS, CDR2 SASEGT. The CDR3 is CASMITGAPYGYTF. CDR3 nucleotide sequence: TGTGCCAGCATGATCACAGGGGCTCCGTATGGCTACACCTTC.

V gene TRBV30 combines with J gene TRBJ1-4; D is perhaps TRBD1 (5 bases). Germline V gives CDR1 GTSNPN, CDR2 SVGIG (reference sequence). V lost 0 bases and J lost 6, with 5 bases in between. The length of the CDR3 is 12 residues. DNA for the CDR3: TGTGCCTGGAGTGTCAGGGATGAAAAACTGTTTTTT. Its protein is CAWSVRDEKLFF.

CDR3 in DNA: TGTGCCAGCAGCCGGGGGGGCGGGGGATACAATGAGCAGTTCTTC. It translates to CASSRGGGGYNEQFF. The chain uses TRBV11-1 and TRBJ2-1; 8 bases align to TRBD2. After removal of 5 bases from V and 4 bases from J, the junction contained 7 bases not matched to a gene. The CDR3 is made up of 15 amino acids. Germline CDR1 reads SGHAT; CDR2 reads FQDESV (reference sequence).

On this clone: The same CDR3 can be traced to other DNA sequences in this sample. The V gene is TRBV7-9, the J gene TRBJ1-3, with TRBD1 identical over 8 bases. Trimming removed 8 bases from V and 4 bases from J; junction bases left unmatched: 16. CDR3 length equals 17 residues. Germline V lookup: CDR1 SEHNR, CDR2 FQNEAQ (reference sequence). The CDR3 bases are TGTGCCAGCGTAAAGGACAGGGTGGTGTCGGACGGAAACACCATATATTTT. This codes for CASVKDRVVSDGNTIYF.

The chain couples TRBV5-1 to TRBJ2-2; a possible D gene is TRBD2 (5 bases). The V end was cut by 0 bases, the J end by 7 bases, with 10 bases between. This CDR3 comprises 14 residues. Per the germline V gene, CDR1 is SGHRS and CDR2 is YFSETQ. CDR3 loop: CASSLGLAIGELFF. CDR3 DNA: TGCGCCAGCAGCTTGGGTCTAGCTATCGGGGAGCTGTTTTTT. Using reference TRBV5-1 and TRBJ2-2 for the parts outside the CDR3, the full variable domain is KAGVTQTPRYLIKTRGQQVTLSCSPISGHRSVSWYQQTPGQGLQFLFEYFSETQRNKGNFPGRFSGRQFSNSRSEMNVSTLELGDSALYLCASSLGLAIGELFFGEGSRLTVL.

This chain joins TRBV7-9 and TRBJ2-1; a weak D match, TRBD2 (6 bases). CDR3 length: 16 amino acids. V was clipped by 5 bases and J by 2 bases, with 16 bases between them. Germline-derived CDR1 and CDR2 are SEHNR and FQNEAQ (reference sequence). For the CDR3, the DNA is TGTGCCAGCAGCCCACCATGGGGAGGTCCCTACAATGAGCAGTTCTTC. Amino acids: CASSPPWGGPYNEQFF.

V and J are TRBV7-2 and TRBJ2-1, with TRBD2 matching over 9 bases. CDR3 length equals 15 residues. CDR1 is SGHTA, CDR2 FQGNSA, per germline. V dropped 1 base and J dropped 5; count of bases not matched to a gene: 3. CDR3 nucleotides: TGTGCCAGCAGCTTAGGGACTAGCGCCCACAATGAGCAGTTCTTC. Protein: CASSLGTSAHNEQFF.

The rearrangement links TRBV7-2 to TRBJ2-4; possible D gene TRBD1, 6 bases. In germline, CDR1 is SGHTA, CDR2 FQGNSA. This CDR3 spans 13 amino acids. The V and J ends lost 4 bases and 6 bases respectively, with 10 bases between them. As DNA, the CDR3 is TGTGCCAGCAGCTCGGAAGGGGGAAACATTCAGTACTTC. It yields the protein CASSSEGGNIQYF.

This rearrangement joins TRBV12-5 to TRBJ1-6; 10 nucleotides line up with TRBD1. Trimming cost V 6 bases and J 10 bases; bases outside gene matches: 12. The CDR3 covers 16 residues. Per germline, CDR1 LGHNT and CDR2 FRNRAP. DNA for the CDR3: TGTGCTAGTGGCTTCTCCGGGACAGGGGACCTCTCACCCCTCCACTTT. Residues: CASGFSGTGDLSPLHF.

The CDR3 bases are TGTGCCAGCAGCCCAGGGACTAGCGGGGGGAGAAGGTGGGAGACCCAGTACTTC. Translating gives CASSPGTSGGRRWETQYF. The rearrangement joins TRBV7-2 to TRBJ2-5; 15 nucleotides line up with TRBD2. Trimming took 5 bases from V and 5 from J; bases not matched to a gene: 12. CDR3 length: 18 amino acids. Germline CDR1 is SGHTA and CDR2 is FQGNSA.

The gene calls are TRBV30 and TRBJ1-3; D might be TRBD1 (5 bases). The germline CDR1 and CDR2 sequences are GTSNPN and SVGIG (reference sequence). Deletions cut 0 bases from V and 7 bases from J, with 13 bases between. The CDR3 runs 14 residues. The CDR3 sequence is CAWSVSQGRNTIYF. CDR3 sequence (DNA): TGTGCCTGGAGTGTATCCCAGGGAAGGAACACCATATATTTT.

This rearrangement joins TRBV5-8 to TRBJ2-2; D might be TRBD1 (5 bases). Germline-derived CDR1 and CDR2 are SGHTS and YDEGEE. V was clipped by 1 base and J by 4 bases, with 14 bases between them. This CDR3 is 16 amino acids long. The CDR3 reads CASSLLGRATTGELFF. The CDR3 bases are TGTGCCAGCAGCTTGCTCGGCAGGGCAACCACCGGGGAGCTGTTTTTT.

This chain uses TRBV6-5 with TRBJ1-1; D perhaps matches TRBD1 (6 bases). Per germline, CDR1 MNHEY and CDR2 SVGAGI. V dropped 6 bases and J dropped 2 bases, with 16 bases sitting between them. The CDR3 is 15 residues long. The CDR3 reads CASRRTALHNTEAFF. CDR3 nucleotides: TGTGCCAGCAGAAGGACAGCTCTCCATAACACTGAAGCTTTCTTT.

V gene TRBV18 combines with J gene TRBJ1-6; D unclear. Trimming left V 4 bases short and J 0 bases short, with 16 bases between. Looked up from germline, CDR1 is KGHSH and CDR2 is LQKENI. The CDR3 spans 18 residues. DNA for the CDR3: TGTGCCAGCTCACGCGGGTTCACCAAGGGCTCCTATAATTCACCCCTCCACTTT. Translating it yields CASSRGFTKGSYNSPLHF.

The sample holds one count of this clone. The chain recombines TRBV19 with TRBJ2-5; tentatively, D is TRBD1 (6 bases). The CDR3 is 13 amino acids. The V gene's germline CDR1 is LNHDA and CDR2 SQIVND (reference sequence). V was cut by 5 bases and J by 2 bases, with 9 bases left in between. The CDR3 is CASSDTGQETQYF. CDR3 DNA sequence: TGTGCCAGTAGTGACACAGGGCAAGAGACCCAGTACTTC.

This chain connects TRBV5-6 to TRBJ1-4; no clear D gene. From germline, CDR1 is SGHDT and CDR2 YYEEEE. The V gene lost 7 bases and the J gene lost 0 bases, with 7 bases spanning the gap. CDR3 size: 13 residues. Here the CDR3 DNA reads TGTGCCAGCCAGTTCGCAACTAATGAAAAACTGTTTTTT. Its translation is CASQFATNEKLFF.

The chain uses TRBV25-1 and TRBJ1-4; weak D call: TRBD1 (6 bases). Germline assignment: CDR1 MGHDK and CDR2 SYGVNS. Trimming removed 1 base from V and 6 bases from J, with 9 bases in between. This CDR3 comprises 14 residues. The CDR3 DNA reads TGTGCCAGCAGTGAATCCAGGGGTGATGAAAAACTGTTTTTT. Protein sequence: CASSESRGDEKLFF.

This clone was observed a single time. The rearrangement joins TRBV7-9 to TRBJ1-1; TRBD1 agrees at 9 bases. Germline CDR1 and CDR2: SEHNR and FQNEAQ (reference sequence). V shed 5 bases, J shed 8 bases, and the junction held 9 bases outside the gene matches. This CDR3 contains 14 residues. In DNA form, the CDR3 reads TGTGCCAGCAGCCCGGGACAGGGAATGACGGAAGCTTTCTTT. As protein: CASSPGQGMTEAFF.

The rearrangement links TRBV18 to TRBJ2-3; D gene unclear. V was pared by 3 bases and J by 5 bases, with 6 bases between. CDR1 and CDR2 (germline): KGHSH, LQKENI. This CDR3 is built from 12 residues. DNA of the CDR3: TGTGCCAGCTCACCCCGAGAAGATACGCAGTATTTT. It specifies CASSPREDTQYF.

The J gene is TRBJ1-5, the V gene TRBV4-1, with D unclear. V gave up 3 bases and J gave up 4 bases, with 13 bases separating them. The germline V gene has CDR1 MGHRA and CDR2 YSYEKL. CDR3 size: 15 residues. The CDR3, as DNA: TGCGCCAGCAGCCACAACGCCGCTACTAATCAGCCCCAGCATTTT. It translates to CASSHNAATNQPQHF.

This chain connects TRBV7-2 to TRBJ2-3; D gene ambiguous. The V end lost 0 bases, the J end lost 0 bases, and 10 bases lay between the germline ends. Germline CDR1 reads SGHTA; CDR2 reads FQGNSA. There are 16 residues in the CDR3. CDR3 residues: CASSLALAESTDTQYF. DNA for the CDR3: TGTGCCAGCAGCTTAGCGCTTGCGGAGAGCACAGATACGCAGTATTTT.

The chain employs TRBV7-8 and TRBJ2-5; tentative D call: TRBD2 (5 bases). The J call could be wrong; TRBJ2-7 is a better fit for the DNA end. The germline gives CDR1 SGHVS, CDR2 FQNEAQ. The CDR3 extends over 14 amino acids. The CDR3 protein is CASSSSRVSYEQYF. The CDR3 DNA is TGTGCCAGCAGCTCGTCGCGGGTCTCCTACGAGCAGTACTTC.

The chain uses TRBV7-2 and TRBJ1-2; 8 bases align to TRBD1. Losses at the gene ends were 1 base for V and 7 bases for J; bases not matched to a gene: 8. Germline V lookup: CDR1 SGHTA, CDR2 FQGNSA. The CDR3 length is 15 residues. This chain's CDR3 is CASSLVGQGAGGYTF. DNA of the CDR3: TGTGCCAGCAGCTTAGTCGGGCAGGGGGCCGGTGGCTACACCTTC.